These T cell receptor beta chains were read from a single sample in a study of blood T cells in healthy people across ages. From the 5' RACE reads, TCRdb called clonotypes with MiXCR, one entry per CDR3 protein. Seen here are 650,000 to 700,000 distinct CDR3 sequences, 40% to 65% observed once, and the top ten hold roughly 13%. Sequencing input: blood. These receptors were obtained from a woman aged 80 or over in good health. CDR3s include the opening cysteine and the closing phenylalanine or tryptophan. A D gene is named only where the DNA matches it firmly. For some rows the clone size is stated as once, few or many, or as a class when expanded; others skip it.

cdr3_nt cdr3_aa clone_size d_call j_call v_call
TGTGCCAGCAGCCAAGCCACGGGCATTCAGTACTTC CASSQATGIQYF few - TRBJ2-4 TRBV3-1
TGCAGTGCTAGACAGGGGGTGGGCACAGATACGCAGTATTTT CSARQGVGTDTQYF - TRBD1 TRBJ2-3 TRBV20-1
TGTGCCAGCAGTCGCGACAGGGGGGCCACTGAAGCTTTCTTT CASSRDRGATEAFF - TRBD1 TRBJ1-1 TRBV6-5
TGCAGTGCTAGAGAAGCTGGCGGACCGAGGGGCTGGCAGTACTTC CSAREAGGPRGWQYF - - TRBJ2-5 TRBV20-1
TGTGCCAGCAGCTTAGCCTCCGGGACAGGGGTTGGCTACACCTTC CASSLASGTGVGYTF many TRBD1 TRBJ1-2 TRBV7-2
TGCAGCGTCCACTCTGGGGCCAACGCCCTGACTTTC CSVHSGANALTF - - TRBJ2-6 TRBV29-1
TGTGCCAGCAGTGAAGGCGTGGCGTCACCCCTCCACTTT CASSEGVASPLHF - - TRBJ1-6 TRBV2
TGTGCCAGCAGCCCCGCGCGAGGGAATGAGCAGTTCTTC CASSPARGNEQFF - - TRBJ2-1 TRBV7-2
TGCGCCAGCAGCCCTCAGGCTGGAGATACGCAGTATTTT CASSPQAGDTQYF many - TRBJ2-3 TRBV4-1
TGCAGCTGCACAGGGGGCTTCGGTGAAGCTTTCTTT CSCTGGFGEAFF once TRBD1 TRBJ1-1 TRBV29-1
TGCGCCAGCAGCTGCGGGGGTTACTACGAGCAGTACTTC CASSCGGYYEQYF - TRBD2 TRBJ2-7 TRBV5-1
TGTGCCAGCAGCCAAGAGGCGATTACCCAGTACTTC CASSQEAITQYF many - TRBJ2-5 TRBV3-1
TGCAGCGTTGCCCCAGGGGGGGTCACTAATGAAAAACTGTTTTTT CSVAPGGVTNEKLFF - TRBD1 TRBJ1-4 TRBV29-1
TGTGCCAGCAGCTTGGAAGGGCGGGTTAACGAGCAGTACTTC CASSLEGRVNEQYF many - TRBJ2-7 TRBV7-9
TGCAGTGCCCTCAGGACCAGACAGACGTATAATTCACCCCTCCACTTT CSALRTRQTYNSPLHF - - TRBJ1-6 TRBV20-1
TGTGCCTGGAGTTCCAGGGGTGGCGGGGAGCTGTTTTTT CAWSSRGGGELFF few - TRBJ2-2 TRBV30
TGTGCCAGCAGCCGGGGAGGGGGCGGAGGGGAAAAACTGTTTTTT CASSRGGGGGEKLFF - TRBD1 TRBJ1-4 TRBV28
TGCAGTGCTAACAGGGGATCCTATGGCTACACCTTC CSANRGSYGYTF - TRBD1 TRBJ1-2 TRBV20-1
TGTGCCAGCAGCTTCGGAAGGGCTACCCGCCCCTCACCCCTCCACTTT CASSFGRATRPSPLHF few - TRBJ1-6 TRBV7-9
TGTGCCAGCAGTTTAAGAGGAAACATAGCCAAAAACATTCAGTACTTC CASSLRGNIAKNIQYF - - TRBJ2-4 TRBV12-3/TRBV12-4
TGTGCCAGCAGCTTTGATACTAGCGGGAGATATGAGCAGTTCTTC CASSFDTSGRYEQFF - TRBD2 TRBJ2-1 TRBV7-2
TGTGCCAGCAGCTCGGGACTAGCGGCGCAAACCGGGGAGACCCAGTACTTC CASSSGLAAQTGETQYF - TRBD2 TRBJ2-5 TRBV12-3/TRBV12-4
TGCGCCAGCAGCTCCCGGGACAGCCGAGGAGAGACCCAGTACTTC CASSSRDSRGETQYF - TRBD1 TRBJ2-5 TRBV5-1
TGTGCCAGCAGCAAAAGGGCAGTTGAGCAGTTCTTC CASSKRAVEQFF few - TRBJ2-1 TRBV21-1
TGTGCCAGCAGCCTAAGGACGTTTCCTGAAGCTTTCTTT CASSLRTFPEAFF - - TRBJ1-1 TRBV13
TGTGCCAGCAGTGAATTCGGGAGGGTTGGGGAGCTGTTTTTT CASSEFGRVGELFF - TRBD2 TRBJ2-2 TRBV25-1
TGTGCCAGCAGGGCGGGATGGGGGCAGTATTTT CASRAGWGQYF - - TRBJ2-3 TRBV7-2
TGCAGCGTTGACTCTGGACAGGGGTACCAAGAGACCCAGTACTTC CSVDSGQGYQETQYF - TRBD1 TRBJ2-5 TRBV29-1
TGCAGTGCTCGGGGCTTTCCCAATCAGCCCCAGCATTTT CSARGFPNQPQHF - - TRBJ1-5 TRBV20-1
TGTGCCAGCAGTTCCGGACAGGATTACCTGGGTGAGCAGTTCTTC CASSSGQDYLGEQFF - TRBD1 TRBJ2-1 TRBV12-3/TRBV12-4
TGTGCCAGCAGCCAACAGGGCCTTAGCAATCAGCCCCAGCATTTT CASSQQGLSNQPQHF few - TRBJ1-5 TRBV12-3/TRBV12-4
TGTGCCAGCAGCCAAGATTTACGGTCGAGCTATCTAACCAAAAACATTCAGTACTTC CASSQDLRSSYLTKNIQYF many - TRBJ2-4 TRBV3-1
TGTGCCAGCAGCGTCGGGACTACTACCTACAATGAGCAGTACTTC CASSVGTTTYNEQYF once TRBD2 TRBJ2-7 TRBV9
TGTGCCAGCAGCGCCAGCGGGACCTTAGGATGGACGACGCCAAGGTCCTACAATGAGCAGTTCTTC CASSASGTLGWTTPRSYNEQFF - - TRBJ2-1 TRBV21-1
TGCGCCAGCAGCCCTCAACCAAGTGACTATGGCTACACCTTC CASSPQPSDYGYTF - - TRBJ1-2 TRBV5-1
TGTGCCAGCGCCAACCGGGCCCCCACAGATACGCAGTATTTT CASANRAPTDTQYF many - TRBJ2-3 TRBV6-5
TGTGCCAGCAGTCTTGGTGGGACAGGGGGCCTGTGGGGCTACACCTTC CASSLGGTGGLWGYTF - TRBD1 TRBJ1-2 TRBV5-5
TGTGCCAGCAGTTACTCATTCACCGGGACAAACTCCTACAATGAGCAGTTCTTC CASSYSFTGTNSYNEQFF - - TRBJ2-1 TRBV6-5
TGTGCCAGCAGCCTACAGGTCGTAGGCACTGATACGCAGTATTTT CASSLQVVGTDTQYF - - TRBJ2-3 TRBV27
TGTGCCAGCAGTTTATCGGCAGGGGGCCTCAATCAGCCCCAGCATTTT CASSLSAGGLNQPQHF - TRBD1 TRBJ1-5 TRBV28
TGTGCCAGCAGGCTAGGGTTTCGGGAAGAGACCCAGTACTTC CASRLGFREETQYF - - TRBJ2-5 TRBV6-6
TGTGCCATCAGTGAGGGCGGACAGTACAATGAGCAGTTCTTC CAISEGGQYNEQFF many - TRBJ2-1 TRBV10-3
TGTGCCAGCAGCCCACAAAGACGACAGGGGGGTGAGACCCAGTACTTC CASSPQRRQGGETQYF - TRBD1 TRBJ2-5 TRBV7-3
TGTGCCAGCAGTTTAGCGCGGGGGCGGGGAGATACGCAGTATTTT CASSLARGRGDTQYF many - TRBJ2-3 TRBV12-3/TRBV12-4
TGCAGTGCCCGGGGGACAGCCCCTGAAGCTTTCTTT CSARGTAPEAFF - TRBD1 TRBJ1-1 TRBV20-1
TGTGCCATCAGTGAGTCTGGGGTTGGGGATGAGCAGTTCTTC CAISESGVGDEQFF once - TRBJ2-1 TRBV10-3
TGTGCCAGCAGCTCAGGGGGTCCCCTCCACTTT CASSSGGPLHF many TRBD1 TRBJ1-6 TRBV7-2
TGTGCCAGCAGTGATAAGGTTTACAATGAGCAGTACTTC CASSDKVYNEQYF few - TRBJ2-7 TRBV6-1
TGTGCCAGCTCCCCAGCCTACCAAGAGACCCAGTACTTC CASSPAYQETQYF - - TRBJ2-5 TRBV18
TGTGCCAGCAGCGTGGGCAGGGGCTCGGTAGAGACCCAGTACTTC CASSVGRGSVETQYF - - TRBJ2-5 TRBV9
TGCGGTGCTAGCTCGTCCCAGCTAGCGAATGAGCGGTTCTTC CGASSSQLANERFF - - TRBJ2-1 TRBV20-1
TGTGCCAGCAGCTTAGAAAGGAATCAGCCCCAGCATTTT CASSLERNQPQHF - - TRBJ1-5 TRBV7-2
TGCAGCGTTGGCAGGGCAGAGACCCAGTACTTC CSVGRAETQYF - - TRBJ2-5 TRBV29-1
TGCGCCAGCAGCCCGGAGCAGGCAACTAATGAAAAACTGTTTTTT CASSPEQATNEKLFF - - TRBJ1-4 TRBV5-1
TGTGCCAGCTCACCTTTTTCTCAGGAAGGGGGAAGCACAGATACGCAGTATTTT CASSPFSQEGGSTDTQYF once - TRBJ2-3 TRBV18
TGTGCCATCAGGGCGGACAGGGAAGGTGGGGAGACCCAGTACTTC CAIRADREGGETQYF - TRBD1 TRBJ2-5 TRBV10-3
TGCGCCAGCAGCCGTTCACAGAGGACAGTTAACTATGGCTACACCTTC CASSRSQRTVNYGYTF many - TRBJ1-2 TRBV5-1
TGTGCCAGCAGCTTACGCAATAGCAATCAGCCCCAGCATTTT CASSLRNSNQPQHF few - TRBJ1-5 TRBV13
TGTGCCAGCAGTGATGGAGGGGGCGGCTATGGCTACACCTTC CASSDGGGGYGYTF few TRBD1 TRBJ1-2 TRBV6-4